This T cell receptor beta chain was retrieved from a study of T-cell memory formation after mild COVID-19. TCRdb re-called the 5' RACE reads through MiXCR, storing one row per CDR3 protein. Altogether some 210,000 distinct CDR3 sequences are present, around 18% being singletons, with the ten largest covering roughly 2.3%. A few counts support this clonotype. Its target is unknown. CDR1 and CDR2 from the germline V gene are LGHNA and YNFKEQ. The CDR3 contains 15 residues. Trimming pared 0 bases from V and 7 bases from J, leaving 15 bases between. The study, taken as a whole, reports: The second-wave clones peaking on day 37 were not confirmed as SARS-CoV-2-specific. CD4+ clones that contracted lay mainly in CM and EM; CD8+ ones lay in EMRA. A second wave expanding day 15 to 37 was CD4+-biased; contracting clones were balanced.

Material: PBMCs or a T cell subset sorted from them (not recorded which). The chain is built from TRBV4-2 and TRBJ1-2; D gene unclear. The sequence came from an adult woman who had mild COVID-19 (a few samples of this study predate the infection). Cell type and time point are not known. This CDR3 reads CASSQDLGLSGGYTF. In DNA, the CDR3 is TGTGCCAGCAGCCAAGATTTGGGGTTATCGGGTGGCTACACCTTC.